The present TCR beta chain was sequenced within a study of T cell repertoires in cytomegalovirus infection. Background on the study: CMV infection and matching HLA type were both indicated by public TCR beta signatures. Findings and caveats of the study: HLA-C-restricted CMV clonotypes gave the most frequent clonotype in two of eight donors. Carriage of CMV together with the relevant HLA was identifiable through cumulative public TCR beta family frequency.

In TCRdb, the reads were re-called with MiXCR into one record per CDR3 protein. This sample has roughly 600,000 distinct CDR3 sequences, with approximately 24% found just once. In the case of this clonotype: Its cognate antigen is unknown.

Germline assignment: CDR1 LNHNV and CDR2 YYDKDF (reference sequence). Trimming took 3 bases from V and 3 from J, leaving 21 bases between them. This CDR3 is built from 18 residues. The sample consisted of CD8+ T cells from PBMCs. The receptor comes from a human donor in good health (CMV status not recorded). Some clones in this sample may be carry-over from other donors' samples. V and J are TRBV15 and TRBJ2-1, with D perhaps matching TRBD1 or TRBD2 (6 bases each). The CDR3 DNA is TGTGCCACCAGCAGGGAGGGGGACTGGACACCACTCTACAATGAGCAGTTCTTC. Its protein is CATSREGDWTPLYNEQFF.